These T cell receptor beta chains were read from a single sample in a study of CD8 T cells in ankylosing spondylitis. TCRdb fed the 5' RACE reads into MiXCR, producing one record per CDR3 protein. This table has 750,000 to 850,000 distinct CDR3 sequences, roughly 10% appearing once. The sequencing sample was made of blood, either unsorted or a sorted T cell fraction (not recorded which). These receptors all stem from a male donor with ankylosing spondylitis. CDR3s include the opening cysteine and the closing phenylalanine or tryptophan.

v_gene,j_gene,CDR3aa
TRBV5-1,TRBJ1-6,CASSLVAPGSSPLHF
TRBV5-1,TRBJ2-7,CASSSGPVLAGASYEQYF
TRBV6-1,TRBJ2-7,CASSEGRISYEQYF
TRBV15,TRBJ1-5,CATRGVGTGNQPQHF
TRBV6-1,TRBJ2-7,CASRTGTESSYEQYF
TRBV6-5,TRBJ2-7,CASSYSLRGGEQYF
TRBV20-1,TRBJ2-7,CSAGIAGGYEQYF
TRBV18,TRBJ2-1,CASEDRYLTSSYNEQFF
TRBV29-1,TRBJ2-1,CSVPAVAGYNEQFF
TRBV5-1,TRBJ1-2,CASSFGDRGVYGYTF
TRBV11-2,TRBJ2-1,CASSLDAHNEQFF
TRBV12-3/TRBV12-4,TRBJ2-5,CASSLVLAGTGAQYF
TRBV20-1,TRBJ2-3,CSAPPEGVDTQYF
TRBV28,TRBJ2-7,CASIGRGRGPSYEQYF
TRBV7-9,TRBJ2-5,CASSQGTLGETQYF
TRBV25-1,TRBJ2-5,CASSPRTAIQETQYF
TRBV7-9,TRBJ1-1,CASRLPGPNTEAFF
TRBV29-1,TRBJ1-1,CSVDLTPGQGNTEAFF
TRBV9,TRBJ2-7,CASSVDGWSAYEQYF
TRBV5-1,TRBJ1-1,CASSPSRGANTEAFF
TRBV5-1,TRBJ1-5,CASSRFPGGNQPQHF
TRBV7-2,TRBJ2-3,CASSPGTAVITQYF
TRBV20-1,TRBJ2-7,CSAPLWRSASGNYEQYF
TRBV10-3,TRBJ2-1,CAAKPGTLNEQFF
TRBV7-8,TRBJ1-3,CASSLALSSGNTIYF
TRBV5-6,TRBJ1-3,CASSSARRISGNTIYF
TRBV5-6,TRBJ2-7,CASSLETTSYEQYF
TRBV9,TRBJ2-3,CASSPHPGQGKDTQYF
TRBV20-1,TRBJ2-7,CSAREGSSPYYEQYF
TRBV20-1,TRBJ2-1,CSANHLAIAGNEQFF
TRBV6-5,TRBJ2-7,CASSYSTSWEQYF
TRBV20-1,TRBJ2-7,CSARQGVREQYF
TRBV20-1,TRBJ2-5,CSVFTRTGTETQYF
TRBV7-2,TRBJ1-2,CASSTLLWGALGGYTF
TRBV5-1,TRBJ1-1,CASSSLWETPGTEAFF
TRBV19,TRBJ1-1,CASSVGEWAKNTEAFF
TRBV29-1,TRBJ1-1,CSVERYRGNTEAFF
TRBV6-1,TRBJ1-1,CASSKWTGTGAEAFF
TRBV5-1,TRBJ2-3,CASSPGPLGDTQYF
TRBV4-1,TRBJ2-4,CASSQVGWDIQYF
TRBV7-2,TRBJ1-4,CASSSGSFVSNEKLFF
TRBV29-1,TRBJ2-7,CSAFGGAGLEQYF
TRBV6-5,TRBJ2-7,CASSSRRAEQYF
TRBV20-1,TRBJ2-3,CSAASGRPFSTDTQYF
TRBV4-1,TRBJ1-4,CASSQGDRGDGEKLFF
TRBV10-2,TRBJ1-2,CAMSPQGDDGYTF
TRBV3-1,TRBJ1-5,CASSLWGNNQPQHF
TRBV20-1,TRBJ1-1,CSANTGPLNTEAFF
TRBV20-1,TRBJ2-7,CSARRGFYPSYEQYF
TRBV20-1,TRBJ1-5,CSAREGGSNQPQHF